The entry that follows covers one TCR beta chain sequence. Per germline, CDR1 PRHDT and CDR2 FYEKMQ (reference sequence). Between the trimmed V and J ends, which lost 7 bases and 3 bases, there was a span of 15 bases. The CDR3 runs to 14 residues. These data are taken from a study of T cell responses to AZD1222 COVID-19 vaccine. Second-dose intervals of approximately 4 or approximately 12 weeks were pooled. Produced via immunoSEQ multiplex PCR; TCRdb's table is partial and in-frame only. There are about 110,000 clones in the sample; approximately 94% occur only once, and approximately 2.8% lies in the top ten.

The sequencing used peripheral blood, collected 28 days after the second AZD1222 dose. The chain couples TRBV13 to TRBJ1-1; D gene ambiguous. The TCR comes from an adult who received the AZD1222 COVID-19 vaccine. CDR3 nucleotides: TGTGCCAGCACCTTCTTAGGGCGGTACACTGAAGCTTTCTTT. Protein sequence: CASTFLGRYTEAFF.